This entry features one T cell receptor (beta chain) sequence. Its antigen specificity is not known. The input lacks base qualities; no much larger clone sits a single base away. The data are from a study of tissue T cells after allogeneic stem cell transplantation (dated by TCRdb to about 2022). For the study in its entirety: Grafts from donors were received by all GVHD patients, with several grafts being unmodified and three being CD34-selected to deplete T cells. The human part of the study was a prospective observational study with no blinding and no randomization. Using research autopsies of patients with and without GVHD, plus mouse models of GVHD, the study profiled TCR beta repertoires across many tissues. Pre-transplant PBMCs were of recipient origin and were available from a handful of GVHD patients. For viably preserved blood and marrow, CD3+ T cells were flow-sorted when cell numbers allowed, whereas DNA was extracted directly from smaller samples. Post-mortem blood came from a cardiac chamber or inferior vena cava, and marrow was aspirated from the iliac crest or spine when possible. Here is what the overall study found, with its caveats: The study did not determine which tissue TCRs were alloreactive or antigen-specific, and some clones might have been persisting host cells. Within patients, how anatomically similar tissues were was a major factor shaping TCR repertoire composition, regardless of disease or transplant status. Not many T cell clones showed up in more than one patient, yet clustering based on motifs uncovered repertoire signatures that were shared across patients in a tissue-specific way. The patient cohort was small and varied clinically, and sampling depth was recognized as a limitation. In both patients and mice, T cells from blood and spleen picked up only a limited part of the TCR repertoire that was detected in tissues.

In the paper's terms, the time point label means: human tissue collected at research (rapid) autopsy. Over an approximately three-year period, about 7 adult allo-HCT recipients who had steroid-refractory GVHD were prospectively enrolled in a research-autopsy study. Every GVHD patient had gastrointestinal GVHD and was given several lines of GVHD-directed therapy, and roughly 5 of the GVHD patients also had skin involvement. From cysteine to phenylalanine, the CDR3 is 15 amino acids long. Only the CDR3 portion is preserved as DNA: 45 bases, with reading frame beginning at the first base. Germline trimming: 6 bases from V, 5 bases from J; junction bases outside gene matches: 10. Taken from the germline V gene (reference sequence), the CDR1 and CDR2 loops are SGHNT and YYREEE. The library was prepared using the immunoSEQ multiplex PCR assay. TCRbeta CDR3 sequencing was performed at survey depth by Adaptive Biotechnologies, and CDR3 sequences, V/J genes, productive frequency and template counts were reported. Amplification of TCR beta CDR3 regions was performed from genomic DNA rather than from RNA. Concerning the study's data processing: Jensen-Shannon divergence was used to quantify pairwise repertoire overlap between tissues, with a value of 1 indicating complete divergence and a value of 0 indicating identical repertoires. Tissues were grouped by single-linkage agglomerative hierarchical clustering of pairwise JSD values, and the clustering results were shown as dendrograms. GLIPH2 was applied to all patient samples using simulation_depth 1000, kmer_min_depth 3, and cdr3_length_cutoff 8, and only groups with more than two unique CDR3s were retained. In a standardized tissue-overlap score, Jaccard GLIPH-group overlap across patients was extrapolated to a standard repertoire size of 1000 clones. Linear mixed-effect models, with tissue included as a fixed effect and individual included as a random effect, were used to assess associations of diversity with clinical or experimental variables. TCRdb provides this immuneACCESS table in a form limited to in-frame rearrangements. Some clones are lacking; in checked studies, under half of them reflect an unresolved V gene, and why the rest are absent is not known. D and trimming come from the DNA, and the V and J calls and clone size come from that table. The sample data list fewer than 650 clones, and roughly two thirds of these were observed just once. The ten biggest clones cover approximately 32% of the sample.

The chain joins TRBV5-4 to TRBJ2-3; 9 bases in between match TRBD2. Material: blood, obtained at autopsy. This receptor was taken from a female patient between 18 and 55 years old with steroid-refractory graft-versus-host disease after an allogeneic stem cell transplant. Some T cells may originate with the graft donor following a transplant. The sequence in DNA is TGTGCCAGCAAGAAGGCGGGGGGGCCTGGAGATACGCAGTATTTT. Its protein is CASKKAGGPGDTQYF.